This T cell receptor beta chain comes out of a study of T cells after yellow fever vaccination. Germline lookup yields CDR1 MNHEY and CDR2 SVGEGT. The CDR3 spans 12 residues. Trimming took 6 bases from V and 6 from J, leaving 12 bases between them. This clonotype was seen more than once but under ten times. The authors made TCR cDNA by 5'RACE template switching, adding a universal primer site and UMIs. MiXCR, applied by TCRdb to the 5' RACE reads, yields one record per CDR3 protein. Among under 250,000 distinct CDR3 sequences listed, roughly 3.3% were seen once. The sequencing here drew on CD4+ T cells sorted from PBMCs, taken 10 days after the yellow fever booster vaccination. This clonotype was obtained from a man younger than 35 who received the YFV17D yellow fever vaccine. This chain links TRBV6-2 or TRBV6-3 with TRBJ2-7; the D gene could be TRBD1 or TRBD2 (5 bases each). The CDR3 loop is CASSPSGTEQYF. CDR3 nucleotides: TGTGCCAGCAGCCCATCAGGGACCGAGCAGTACTTC.